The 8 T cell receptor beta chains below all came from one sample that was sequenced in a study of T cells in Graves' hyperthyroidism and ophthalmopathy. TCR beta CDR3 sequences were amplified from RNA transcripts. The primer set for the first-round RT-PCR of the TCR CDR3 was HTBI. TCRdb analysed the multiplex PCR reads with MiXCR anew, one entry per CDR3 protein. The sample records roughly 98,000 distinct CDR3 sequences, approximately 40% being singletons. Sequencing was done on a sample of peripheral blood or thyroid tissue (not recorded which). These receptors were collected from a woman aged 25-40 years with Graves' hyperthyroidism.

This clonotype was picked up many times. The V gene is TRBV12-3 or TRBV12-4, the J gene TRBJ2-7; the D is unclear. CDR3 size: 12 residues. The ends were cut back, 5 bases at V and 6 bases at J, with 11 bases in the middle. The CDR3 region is CASSNGRGEQYF. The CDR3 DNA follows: TGTGCCAGCAGTAACGGGCGCGGCGAGCAGTACTTC.

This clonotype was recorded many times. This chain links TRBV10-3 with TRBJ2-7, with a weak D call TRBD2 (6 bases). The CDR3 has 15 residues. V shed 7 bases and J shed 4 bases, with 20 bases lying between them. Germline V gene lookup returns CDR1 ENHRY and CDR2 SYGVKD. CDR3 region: CAITMGTRGAYEQYF. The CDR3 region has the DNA TGTGCCATCACCATGGGGACTCGAGGGGCTTACGAGCAGTACTTC.

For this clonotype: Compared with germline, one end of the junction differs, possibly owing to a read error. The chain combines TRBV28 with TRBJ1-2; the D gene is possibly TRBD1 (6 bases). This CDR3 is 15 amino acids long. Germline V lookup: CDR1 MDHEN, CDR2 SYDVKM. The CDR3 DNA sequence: TGTGCCGGCAGTCAAAAGGGGGACTTCATCTATGGCCACACCTTC. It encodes CAGSQKGDFIYGHTF.

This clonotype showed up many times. CDR3 protein: CSARGPGSPGANVLTF. CDR3 in DNA: TGCAGTGCTAGGGGTCCGGGGTCCCCTGGGGCCAACGTCCTGACTTTC. The genes are TRBV20-1 and TRBJ2-6; D perhaps matches TRBD2 (5 bases). The CDR3 runs to 16 residues. CDR1 DFQATT and CDR2 SNEGSKA come from the germline V gene (reference sequence). Deletions cut 3 bases from V and 2 bases from J, with 14 bases between.

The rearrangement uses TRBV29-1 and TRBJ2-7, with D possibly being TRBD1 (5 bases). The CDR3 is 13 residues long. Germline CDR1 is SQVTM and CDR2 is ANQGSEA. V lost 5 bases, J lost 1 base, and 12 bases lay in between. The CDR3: CSVQGSKSYEQYF. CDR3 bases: TGCAGCGTTCAGGGTTCCAAGTCCTACGAGCAGTACTTC.

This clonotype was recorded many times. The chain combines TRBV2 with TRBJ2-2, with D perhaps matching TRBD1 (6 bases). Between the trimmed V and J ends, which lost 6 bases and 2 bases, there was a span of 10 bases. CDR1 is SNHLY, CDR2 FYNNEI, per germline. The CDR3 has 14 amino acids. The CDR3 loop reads CASSGTINTGELFF. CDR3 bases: TGTGCCAGCAGCGGGACAATCAACACCGGGGAGCTGTTTTTT.

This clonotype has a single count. CDR3 in DNA: TGTGCCAGCAGTCGGGACAGGGTTTCAGAGACCCAGTACTTC. This gives the protein CASSRDRVSETQYF. This chain joins TRBV12-3 or TRBV12-4 and TRBJ2-5; the match to TRBD1 covers 9 bases. CDR3 length equals 14 residues. V gave up 5 bases and J gave up 4 bases; unmatched junction bases: 5.

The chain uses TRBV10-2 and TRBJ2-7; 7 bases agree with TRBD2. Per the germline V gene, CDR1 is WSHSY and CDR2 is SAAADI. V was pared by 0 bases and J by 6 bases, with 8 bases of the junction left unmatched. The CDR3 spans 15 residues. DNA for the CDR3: TGCGCCAGCAGTGAGTCGAGAGCGGGACTTGTCGAGCAGTACTTC. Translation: CASSESRAGLVEQYF.